This T cell receptor (beta chain) was obtained from a study of blood T cells in healthy people across ages. Study information: About one barcoded beta molecule was captured per two T cells (by template switching).

Note on this clonotype: Its target is unknown.

Study-level results: Measured against age, TCR beta diversity per million T cells decreased in a roughly linear manner. A strong correlation was seen between TCR beta diversity and naive T cell percentage. Expanded clonotype changes were possibly confounded by unknown donor CMV status.

Primers used in a second PCR of roughly 7 to 12 cycles were a sample-barcoded 5' primer and a J-beta primer mix. A single record per CDR3 protein comes from TCRdb applying MiXCR to the 5' RACE reads. The sample yields around 790,000 distinct CDR3 sequences, 40% to 50% seen once. In germline, CDR1 is SNHLY, CDR2 FYNNEI. The CDR3 has 16 residues. The V and J ends lost 0 bases and 5 bases respectively, with 16 bases between them. Material for sequencing was blood. V usage is TRBV2 and J usage is TRBJ2-5; the D call may be TRBD1 or TRBD2 (5 bases each). The receptor's source is a man aged 55 to 70 in good health. CDR3 nucleotides: TGTGCCAGCAGTGAAGCGTGGGGGTGGGATCGCGAGACCCAGTACTTC. Encoded protein: CASSEAWGWDRETQYF.